Listed below are T cell receptor beta chains from one sample, sequenced in a study of beta chain features in type 1 diabetes. Generated by immunoSEQ multiplex PCR, the TCRdb table keeps only in-frame clones and is missing some. Here the sample spans roughly 300,000 clones, less than 10% being singletons. Sequenced material: central memory CD4+ T cells from blood. These receptors all come from a woman under 30 in good health. CDR3s include the opening cysteine and the closing phenylalanine or tryptophan. D genes are given only for firm matches. The size of a clone is reported for some rows only, either as once, few or many, or as a class for expanded clones.

j_call: TRBJ1-2
d_call: -
clone_size: -
v_call: TRBV10-3
cdr3_nt: TGTGCCATCAGTGAGGCGTTTCAGGGTTACGAAGGCTACACCTTC
cdr3_aa: CAISEAFQGYEGYTF

j_call: TRBJ2-4
d_call: TRBD2
clone_size: few
v_call: TRBV11-2
cdr3_nt: TGTGCCAGCAGTCCCATGGGGGGGAAAAACATTCAGTACTTC
cdr3_aa: CASSPMGGKNIQYF

j_call: TRBJ1-5
d_call: -
clone_size: -
v_call: TRBV5-1
cdr3_nt: TGCGCCAGCAGCTTGGAAGGGGGAGGAAATCAGCCCCAGCATTTT
cdr3_aa: CASSLEGGGNQPQHF

j_call: TRBJ2-1
d_call: -
clone_size: few
v_call: TRBV15
cdr3_nt: TGTGCCACCAGCAGAGACGCCGGGACAGCGGGAACTGAGCAGTTCTTC
cdr3_aa: CATSRDAGTAGTEQFF

j_call: TRBJ2-3
d_call: TRBD2
clone_size: few
v_call: TRBV28
cdr3_nt: TGTGCCAGCCGAGGGGGAGCGGGAGGAGATACGCAGTATTTT
cdr3_aa: CASRGGAGGDTQYF

j_call: TRBJ2-7
d_call: TRBD1
clone_size: few
v_call: TRBV6-1
cdr3_nt: TGTGCCAGCAGGAATCCCGGGACAGGGGGTGAGTGTGACTTC
cdr3_aa: CASRNPGTGGECDF

j_call: TRBJ2-7
d_call: -
clone_size: few
v_call: TRBV7-2
cdr3_nt: TGTGCCAGCAGCCCCGGGCGGTCGGGCGAGCAGTACTTC
cdr3_aa: CASSPGRSGEQYF

j_call: TRBJ2-1
d_call: -
clone_size: few
v_call: TRBV7-2
cdr3_nt: TGTGCCAGCAGCTGGGGGACCTACAATGAGCAGTTCTTC
cdr3_aa: CASSWGTYNEQFF

j_call: TRBJ2-3
d_call: -
clone_size: few
v_call: TRBV29-1
cdr3_nt: TGCAGCGTTATTCTCCGGGGTGCCAGCACAGATACGCAGTATTTT
cdr3_aa: CSVILRGASTDTQYF

j_call: TRBJ2-3
d_call: -
clone_size: few
v_call: TRBV18
cdr3_nt: TGTGCCAGCTCACCGTCGGGACTCACAGATACGCAGTATTTT
cdr3_aa: CASSPSGLTDTQYF

j_call: TRBJ2-1
d_call: -
clone_size: few
v_call: TRBV4-1
cdr3_nt: TGCGCCAGCAGCCAAGCACTCGGGAGCCATAATGAGCAGTTCTTC
cdr3_aa: CASSQALGSHNEQFF

j_call: TRBJ2-1
d_call: TRBD2
clone_size: -
v_call: TRBV25-1
cdr3_nt: TGTGCCAGCAGTGATAGCTCAAGACTAGCGGCGGACTACAATGAGCAGTTCTTC
cdr3_aa: CASSDSSRLAADYNEQFF

j_call: TRBJ2-7
d_call: TRBD2
clone_size: few
v_call: TRBV10-3
cdr3_nt: TGTGCCACTAGCGGGAGCCCCTACGAGCAGTACTTC
cdr3_aa: CATSGSPYEQYF

j_call: TRBJ2-1
d_call: -
clone_size: -
v_call: TRBV7-2
cdr3_nt: TGTGCCAGCAGCTTAGTCGCGGGACCCGGACAGTTCTTC
cdr3_aa: CASSLVAGPGQFF

j_call: TRBJ1-5
d_call: -
clone_size: few
v_call: TRBV28
cdr3_nt: TGTGCCAGCAGTTTAGGGGAACAGCCCCAGCATTTT
cdr3_aa: CASSLGEQPQHF

j_call: TRBJ2-3
d_call: -
clone_size: -
v_call: TRBV7-8
cdr3_nt: TGTGCCAGCAGCTTAGACGGGAGCACAGATACGCAGTATTTT
cdr3_aa: CASSLDGSTDTQYF

j_call: TRBJ2-1
d_call: -
clone_size: few
v_call: TRBV27
cdr3_nt: TGTGCCAGCAGTTTAGCGGGAACACTCTACAATGAGCAGTTCTTC
cdr3_aa: CASSLAGTLYNEQFF

j_call: TRBJ2-3
d_call: TRBD1
clone_size: -
v_call: TRBV6-5
cdr3_nt: TGTGCCAGCAGTCGACAGGGGAGCACAGATACGCAGTATTTT
cdr3_aa: CASSRQGSTDTQYF

j_call: TRBJ1-5
d_call: -
clone_size: few
v_call: TRBV28
cdr3_nt: TGTGCCAGCTGCGCAGGGGTGGGCAATCAGCCCCAGCATTTT
cdr3_aa: CASCAGVGNQPQHF

j_call: TRBJ2-7
d_call: TRBD2
clone_size: -
v_call: TRBV4-3
cdr3_nt: TGCGCCAGCAGCCAACTACCTAGCGGCTCCTACGAGCAGTACTTC
cdr3_aa: CASSQLPSGSYEQYF

j_call: TRBJ2-7
d_call: -
clone_size: -
v_call: TRBV7-9
cdr3_nt: TGTGCCAGCAGCTTCCCGTCCTCCTACGAGCAGTACTTC
cdr3_aa: CASSFPSSYEQYF

j_call: TRBJ1-1
d_call: -
clone_size: few
v_call: TRBV21-1
cdr3_nt: TGTGCCAGCCGCTCAGGGCAGCTCAAAGCTTTCTTT
cdr3_aa: CASRSGQLKAFF

j_call: TRBJ2-1
d_call: -
clone_size: few
v_call: TRBV2
cdr3_nt: TGTGCCAGCAGTGAGGAGCGGCTAGGAATCTTC
cdr3_aa: CASSEERLGIF

j_call: TRBJ2-2
d_call: TRBD2
clone_size: -
v_call: TRBV9
cdr3_nt: TGTGCCAGCAGCGTCGGGCTAGCGGGAGTAAACGGGGAGCTGTTTTTT
cdr3_aa: CASSVGLAGVNGELFF

j_call: TRBJ2-5
d_call: TRBD2
clone_size: -
v_call: TRBV2
cdr3_nt: TGTGCCAGCAGTGAAATCTTGTCTAGCGGGAGAAGAGAGACCCAGTACTTC
cdr3_aa: CASSEILSSGRRETQYF

j_call: TRBJ1-1
d_call: -
clone_size: many
v_call: TRBV18
cdr3_nt: TGTGCCAGCTCACCACCGGGACGTCAGGACACTGAAGCTTTCTTT
cdr3_aa: CASSPPGRQDTEAFF

j_call: TRBJ2-5
d_call: -
clone_size: -
v_call: TRBV5-6
cdr3_nt: TGTGCCAGCAGCAAAGGATTAACCAGAAATCAAGAGACCCAGTACTTC
cdr3_aa: CASSKGLTRNQETQYF

j_call: TRBJ2-3
d_call: -
clone_size: few
v_call: TRBV11-2
cdr3_nt: TGTGCCAGCAGCCGCGAGTGGGCGCAGTATTTT
cdr3_aa: CASSREWAQYF

j_call: TRBJ2-1
d_call: -
clone_size: few
v_call: TRBV29-1
cdr3_nt: TGCAGCGGACGGGGACACATCTACAATGAGCAGTTCTTC
cdr3_aa: CSGRGHIYNEQFF

j_call: TRBJ2-1
d_call: TRBD2
clone_size: few
v_call: TRBV20-1
cdr3_nt: TGCAGTGCAACCCTAGCGGTTAATCTGGTCTTC
cdr3_aa: CSATLAVNLVF

j_call: TRBJ2-5
d_call: -
clone_size: few
v_call: TRBV4-2
cdr3_nt: TGTGCCAGCAGCCAAGAAGGACATGACCAAGAGACCCAGTACTTC
cdr3_aa: CASSQEGHDQETQYF

j_call: TRBJ1-3
d_call: -
clone_size: -
v_call: TRBV6-1
cdr3_nt: TGTGCCAGCAGTGAAGCGCTAGGTCGCGGGAACACCATATATTTT
cdr3_aa: CASSEALGRGNTIYF

j_call: TRBJ2-1
d_call: TRBD1
clone_size: few
v_call: TRBV20-1
cdr3_nt: TGCAGTGCCGGACAGGTCGATGAGCAGTTCTTC
cdr3_aa: CSAGQVDEQFF

j_call: TRBJ2-3
d_call: TRBD2
clone_size: few
v_call: TRBV7-2
cdr3_nt: TGTGCCAGCAGCCCCGGGACTAGCGGGATGAGAGATACGCAGTATTTT
cdr3_aa: CASSPGTSGMRDTQYF

j_call: TRBJ2-1
d_call: TRBD1
clone_size: few
v_call: TRBV29-1
cdr3_nt: TGCAGCGTTGTGGACGGGGGGACAGGGTATTGGAATGAGCAGTTCTTC
cdr3_aa: CSVVDGGTGYWNEQFF

j_call: TRBJ2-7
d_call: -
clone_size: many
v_call: TRBV10-3
cdr3_nt: TGTGCCATCAGTGAGAGCGCCTTCGAGCAGTACTTC
cdr3_aa: CAISESAFEQYF

j_call: TRBJ1-4
d_call: -
clone_size: -
v_call: TRBV7-8
cdr3_nt: TGTGCCAGCAGCGCCCAGGGATGGACTAATGAAAAACTGTTTTTT
cdr3_aa: CASSAQGWTNEKLFF

j_call: TRBJ1-2
d_call: -
clone_size: -
v_call: TRBV4-3
cdr3_nt: TGCGCCAGCAGCCAAGCCGGCGGCTACTATGGCTACACCTTC
cdr3_aa: CASSQAGGYYGYTF

j_call: TRBJ1-2
d_call: -
clone_size: -
v_call: TRBV28
cdr3_nt: TGTGCCAGCAGTTTTTTTGCTAATGGCTACACCTTC
cdr3_aa: CASSFFANGYTF

j_call: TRBJ2-3
d_call: -
clone_size: few
v_call: TRBV27
cdr3_nt: TGTGCCAGCAGTCCCCTAGCTGGTACGCAGTATTTT
cdr3_aa: CASSPLAGTQYF

j_call: TRBJ2-5
d_call: -
clone_size: many
v_call: TRBV7-2
cdr3_nt: TGTGCCAGCAGCTTGTTCAAGCGGGCCGTAGGTGGGACCCAGTACTTC
cdr3_aa: CASSLFKRAVGGTQYF

j_call: TRBJ2-3
d_call: -
clone_size: few
v_call: TRBV2
cdr3_nt: TGTGCCAGCAGTGAGCACGATACGCAGTATTTT
cdr3_aa: CASSEHDTQYF

j_call: TRBJ2-5
d_call: -
clone_size: few
v_call: TRBV9
cdr3_nt: TGTGCCAGCAGCCCTAGCCATGACCCCCACGGGGAGACCCAGTACTTC
cdr3_aa: CASSPSHDPHGETQYF

j_call: TRBJ1-1
d_call: TRBD1
clone_size: few
v_call: TRBV6-1
cdr3_nt: TGTGCCAGCAGTCGGGACAGGGGGGGAGGCACTGAAGCTTTCTTT
cdr3_aa: CASSRDRGGGTEAFF

j_call: TRBJ2-7
d_call: -
clone_size: many
v_call: TRBV7-9
cdr3_nt: TGTGCCAGCAGCGAAATCTCCGGGTCCACTCCCCACTTC
cdr3_aa: CASSEISGSTPHF

j_call: TRBJ2-3
d_call: -
clone_size: many
v_call: TRBV14
cdr3_nt: TGTGCCAGCAGCCAAGACACCGGTTCAAATACGCAGTATTTT
cdr3_aa: CASSQDTGSNTQYF

j_call: TRBJ1-3
d_call: -
clone_size: -
v_call: TRBV7-3
cdr3_nt: TGTGCCAGCAGCCTCGACGGGAACTCTGGAAACACCATATATTTT
cdr3_aa: CASSLDGNSGNTIYF

j_call: TRBJ1-5
d_call: -
clone_size: few
v_call: TRBV20-1
cdr3_nt: TGCAGTGCTAGCGGGAACCAGCCCCAGCATTTT
cdr3_aa: CSASGNQPQHF

j_call: TRBJ2-7
d_call: TRBD1
clone_size: few
v_call: TRBV7-2
cdr3_nt: TGTGCCAGCAGCCGTCAGGGACAGGGCTACGAGCAGTACTTC
cdr3_aa: CASSRQGQGYEQYF

j_call: TRBJ1-2
d_call: TRBD1
clone_size: once
v_call: TRBV28
cdr3_nt: TGTGCCAGCAGTTGGACAGGGTTTTCCGAGTTTGGCTACACCTTC
cdr3_aa: CASSWTGFSEFGYTF

j_call: TRBJ1-3
d_call: TRBD1
clone_size: -
v_call: TRBV5-4
cdr3_nt: TGTGCCAGCAGCTTGACAGGGGGCAGTGGAAACACCATATATTTT
cdr3_aa: CASSLTGGSGNTIYF

j_call: TRBJ2-7
d_call: TRBD2
clone_size: -
v_call: TRBV7-2
cdr3_nt: TGTGCCAGCAGCACAATAGCGGGAACCTACGAGCAGTACTTC
cdr3_aa: CASSTIAGTYEQYF

j_call: TRBJ2-3
d_call: -
clone_size: few
v_call: TRBV29-1
cdr3_nt: TGCAGCGTTGACGGGGACTCACCTGTTCCGGAGTATTTT
cdr3_aa: CSVDGDSPVPEYF

j_call: TRBJ2-1
d_call: -
clone_size: -
v_call: TRBV5-6
cdr3_nt: TGTGCCAGCAGCTTTCCCAACAATGAGCAGTTCTTC
cdr3_aa: CASSFPNNEQFF

j_call: TRBJ2-5
d_call: -
clone_size: many
v_call: TRBV10-3
cdr3_nt: TGTGCCATCAGTGCGGGGGACAGCCGTGAGACCCAGTACTTC
cdr3_aa: CAISAGDSRETQYF

j_call: TRBJ2-3
d_call: -
clone_size: few
v_call: TRBV29-1
cdr3_nt: TGCAGTCTTTCTGGGGGTCCTAGCACAGATACGCAGTATTTT
cdr3_aa: CSLSGGPSTDTQYF

j_call: TRBJ2-1
d_call: -
clone_size: few
v_call: TRBV7-6
cdr3_nt: TGTGCCAGCAGCCTGACACAGGGCGCCCGGGATGAGCAGTTCTTC
cdr3_aa: CASSLTQGARDEQFF

j_call: TRBJ2-5
d_call: TRBD1
clone_size: few
v_call: TRBV7-9
cdr3_nt: TGTGCCAGCAGCAGGACAGGGCACGAGACCCAGTACTTC
cdr3_aa: CASSRTGHETQYF

j_call: TRBJ1-5
d_call: -
clone_size: -
v_call: TRBV6-6
cdr3_nt: TGTGCCAGCAGGCGGAATACAGGGAGCAATCAGCCCCAGCATTTT
cdr3_aa: CASRRNTGSNQPQHF

j_call: TRBJ2-7
d_call: -
clone_size: -
v_call: TRBV27
cdr3_nt: TGTGCCAGCAGTTTAAGTCGCAGGTACGAGCAGTACTTC
cdr3_aa: CASSLSRRYEQYF